The rows below give T cell receptor beta chains drawn from one sample of a study of human T cells and chemical hapten exposure. One entry per CDR3 protein results from TCRdb running MiXCR on the RACE reads. The sample yields roughly 130,000 distinct CDR3 sequences, roughly 9% seen once. The sequencing input was whole blood. These receptors came from a male donor in good health. Some clones in this sample may be carry-over from other donors' samples. The CDR3 runs from the conserved cysteine through the conserved F or W. D genes are given only for firm matches. A clone size is listed for some rows: how often the clone was seen (once, few, many), or a class if it is expanded.

.	TRBJ2-2	TRBV10-3	many	CAIRETGNTGELFF	TGTGCCATCAGGGAGACCGGGAACACCGGGGAGCTGTTTTTT
.	TRBJ1-3	TRBV5-4	few	CASSVMGDHGNTIYF	TGTGCCAGCAGCGTCATGGGGGACCATGGAAACACCATATATTTT
.	TRBJ1-3	TRBV6-1	few	CASSALDSSGNTIYF	TGTGCCAGCAGTGCTCTGGACAGCTCTGGAAACACCATATATTTT
TRBD1	TRBJ1-6	TRBV2	many	CASSSTGTGVSPLHF	TGTGCCAGCAGTTCAACCGGGACAGGGGTTTCACCCCTCCACTTT
.	TRBJ1-1	TRBV29-1	many	CSVGKNNRMNTEAFF	TGCAGCGTTGGAAAGAATAACAGAATGAACACTGAAGCTTTCTTT
.	TRBJ2-5	TRBV6-2/TRBV6-3	few	CASSGTSSGTQYF	TGTGCCAGCAGTGGGACTTCCTCAGGGACCCAGTACTTC
.	TRBJ2-2	TRBV12-3/TRBV12-4	.	CASTETGSGELFF	TGTGCCAGCACCGAGACAGGCTCCGGGGAGCTGTTTTTT
TRBD2	TRBJ2-1	TRBV10-3	few	CAISESTAGGSIKYNEQFF	TGTGCCATCAGTGAGTCGACAGCGGGAGGGTCCATCAAGTACAATGAGCAGTTCTTC
.	TRBJ1-1	TRBV6-4	.	CASSRTAMNTEAFF	TGTGCCAGCAGTCGGACAGCCATGAACACTGAAGCTTTCTTT
TRBD2	TRBJ2-4	TRBV10-3	many	CAIMGRAPAKNIQYF	TGTGCCATCATGGGGAGGGCACCAGCCAAAAACATTCAGTACTTC
TRBD1	TRBJ2-1	TRBV6-6	.	CASSYSQGGNEQFF	TGTGCCAGCAGTTACTCACAGGGGGGCAATGAGCAGTTCTTC
TRBD1	TRBJ2-7	TRBV2	many	CASSAATGGSYPSDYEQYF	TGTGCCAGCAGTGCCGCAACAGGGGGCTCTTACCCCTCCGACTACGAGCAGTACTTC
.	TRBJ1-3	TRBV7-2	few	CASSLAGRQSASGNTIYF	TGTGCCAGCAGCTTAGCGGGCAGACAGTCCGCCTCAGGAAACACCATATATTTT
.	TRBJ2-7	TRBV12-5	few	CASGLGTPPNLYEQYF	TGTGCTAGTGGTTTGGGGACCCCCCCGAACCTCTACGAGCAGTACTTC
.	TRBJ2-2	TRBV9	few	CASSVGGDYTGELFF	TGTGCCAGCAGCGTAGGGGGGGACTACACCGGGGAGCTGTTTTTT
.	TRBJ1-4	TRBV7-9	few	CASSLTAGGSANEKLFF	TGTGCCAGCAGCTTGACGGCGGGAGGGAGTGCTAATGAAAAACTGTTTTTT
TRBD2	TRBJ2-2	TRBV3-1	.	CASSPRRGYTGELFF	TGTGCCAGCAGCCCGCGGCGGGGGTACACCGGGGAGCTGTTTTTT
.	TRBJ2-2	TRBV3-1	many	CASISTGGDTGELFF	TGTGCCAGCATCTCGACAGGAGGTGACACCGGGGAGCTGTTTTTT
TRBD2	TRBJ2-1	TRBV7-2	.	CASSPGTSFYNEQFF	TGTGCCAGCAGCCCCGGGACTAGCTTTTACAATGAGCAGTTCTTC
.	TRBJ1-5	TRBV10-3	.	CATAFEDQPQHF	TGTGCCACCGCCTTTGAGGATCAGCCCCAGCATTTT
TRBD1	TRBJ1-3	TRBV20-1	few	CSARDLEQGDSGNTIYF	TGCAGTGCTAGAGATCTGGAACAGGGGGACTCTGGAAACACCATATATTTT
.	TRBJ2-1	TRBV7-9	few	CASSLTRASRGHEQFF	TGTGCCAGCAGCCTAACGAGGGCTAGCAGAGGGCATGAGCAGTTCTTC
TRBD1	TRBJ2-6	TRBV5-1	few	CASNSGQGASGANVLTF	TGCGCCAGCAACTCGGGACAGGGGGCGTCTGGGGCCAACGTCCTGACTTTC
TRBD1	TRBJ2-7	TRBV10-3	many	CAITGDRAEQYF	TGTGCCATCACTGGGGACAGGGCCGAGCAGTACTTC
.	TRBJ2-7	TRBV21-1	many	CASSKADGRAPPYEQYF	TGTGCCAGCAGCAAAGCAGACGGCAGGGCTCCTCCCTACGAGCAGTACTTC
TRBD2	TRBJ2-3	TRBV7-9	.	CASSLSSGSFLKTDTQYF	TGTGCCAGCAGCTTATCTAGCGGGAGCTTCCTGAAGACAGATACGCAGTATTTT
TRBD1	TRBJ1-2	TRBV7-2	.	CASTPTGDYGYTF	TGTGCCAGCACACCAACAGGGGACTATGGCTACACCTTC
TRBD1	TRBJ1-5	TRBV5-5	few	CASSGTAYSNQPQHF	TGTGCCAGCAGCGGGACAGCGTATAGCAATCAGCCCCAGCATTTT